The sequence of this T cell receptor beta chain was determined in a study of CD8 T cells in Susac syndrome. CD8+ and CD4+ T cells from blood underwent TCR beta sequencing. Bulk CD8+ and CD4+ cells came from magnetic negative isolation; CD8+ TEMRA by FACS. Deletions cut 0 bases from V and 7 bases from J, with 18 bases between. CDR3 length: 15 amino acids. CDR1 is DFQATT, CDR2 SNEGSKA, per germline (reference sequence). Random hexamers were used to reverse transcribe roughly 0.5 to 1 ug of RNA. Amplification of TCR beta CDR3 by immunoSEQ multiplex PCR spanned 54 Vbeta and 13 Jbeta. TCRdb ran MiXCR on the immunoSEQ multiplex PCR reads and lists one entry per CDR3 protein. The table records roughly 150,000 distinct CDR3 sequences, 92% of them present only once.

This chain joins TRBV20-1 and TRBJ2-5; weak D call: TRBD1 (5 bases). This sequence originates from a human donor in good health. The sequencing sample was made of CD4+ T cells from PBMCs. This CDR3 reads CSARDGQGHQGTQYF. The CDR3 nucleotides are TGCAGTGCTAGAGATGGGCAGGGCCATCAGGGGACCCAGTACTTC.